These 21 T cell receptor beta chains were all obtained from the same sample, sequenced in a study of T cell changes during pregnancy in multiple sclerosis. Clones were read by immunoSEQ multiplex PCR, and TCRdb kept only the in-frame ones, dropping some. This sample has roughly 11,000 clones, with approximately 84% found just once. Source: CD8+ T cells from peripheral blood mononuclear cells, taken after pregnancy. These receptors were obtained from a female donor in good health, enrolled as a control in a pregnancy study.

This rearrangement joins TRBV25-1 to TRBJ2-7, with TRBD2 identical over 12 bases. Germline values: CDR1 MGHDK, CDR2 SYGVNS. The V and J ends lost 11 bases and 0 bases, in that order; junction bases with no gene match: 8. The CDR3 consists of 15 residues. The CDR3 DNA reads as TGTGCCGTGGGACTAGCGGGTGCCCGCTCCTACGAGCAGTACTTC. Protein: CAVGLAGARSYEQYF.

V gene TRBV27 combines with J gene TRBJ2-1; D not resolved. The CDR3 covers 15 residues. Trimming took 7 bases from V and 0 from J, leaving 13 bases between them. In germline, CDR1 is MNHEY, CDR2 SMNVEV (reference sequence). The CDR3 nucleotides are TGTGCCAGCAAGCCATTATCAAGCTCCTACAATGAGCAGTTCTTC. Protein product: CASKPLSSSYNEQFF.

The chain uses TRBV5-6 and TRBJ1-1; D is unresolved. Trimming took off 0 bases at V and 2 bases at J, with 14 bases between the two ends. Germline V lookup: CDR1 SGHDT, CDR2 YYEEEE. The CDR3 spans 16 residues. CDR3 sequence reads: CASSLGLEGSNTEAFF. CDR3 DNA: TGTGCCAGCAGCTTGGGGCTAGAGGGATCAAACACTGAAGCTTTCTTT.

The chain uses TRBV28 and TRBJ1-4; D perhaps matches TRBD1 (5 bases). Germline CDR1 is MDHEN and CDR2 is SYDVKM. The CDR3 contains 17 residues. V was shortened by 3 bases and J by 8 bases, with 22 bases between the two germline ends. The CDR3 reads CASSFRVQGPLREKLFF. The DNA for the CDR3 is TGTGCCAGCAGTTTCAGGGTTCAAGGGCCGTTAAGGGAAAAACTGTTTTTT.

V and J are TRBV7-6 and TRBJ2-7, with D perhaps TRBD1 (5 bases). Germline V lookup: CDR1 SGHVS, CDR2 FNYEAQ. This CDR3 has 13 amino acids. V lost 1 base, J lost 3 bases, and 7 bases lay in between. CDR3: CASSLGDSYEQYF. The CDR3 nucleotides read TGTGCCAGCAGCTTAGGCGACAGCTACGAGCAGTACTTC.

The chain is built from TRBV4-3 and TRBJ2-3, with D tentatively TRBD2 (6 bases). V lost 0 bases and J lost 3, with 13 bases in between. This CDR3 comprises 16 residues. Germline V CDR1 and CDR2: LGHNA, YSLEER. This CDR3 reads CASSQDSGTLTDTQYF. CDR3 nucleotides: TGCGCCAGCAGCCAAGACTCCGGGACTCTTACAGATACGCAGTATTTT.

Details on this clone: One junction end disagrees with the germline gene, perhaps due to a read error. V is TRBV9 and J is TRBJ2-1, with 7 nucleotides matching TRBD2. Per germline, CDR1 SGDLS and CDR2 YYNGEE. This CDR3 contains 13 residues. In nucleotides, the CDR3 is TGTGCCAGCAGCGTAGGGGGCGTGGGAGGGCCGGTCTTC. It is translated as CASSVGGVGGPVF.

The CDR3, as DNA: TGTGCCAGTAGTAAAGGACAGGGCTGGAGCTCCTACGAGCAGTACTTC. This codes for CASSKGQGWSSYEQYF. V and J are TRBV19 and TRBJ2-7, with 8 bases aligning to TRBD1. The germline V gene has CDR1 LNHDA and CDR2 SQIVND (reference sequence). The CDR3 spans 16 residues. V lost 4 bases, J lost 0 bases, and 8 bases stayed unmatched.

The CDR3 DNA is TGTGCCAGCAGCTTAAGTGTCCGAGGCGGGGGGGCAGACAATGAGCAGTTCTTC. Amino acids: CASSLSVRGGGADNEQFF. This chain links TRBV7-8 with TRBJ2-1, with 9 bases that match TRBD2. This CDR3 has 18 amino acids. CDR1 SGHVS and CDR2 FQNEAQ come from the germline V gene. Losses at the gene ends were 2 bases for V and 5 bases for J; bases not matched to a gene: 13.

The V and J genes are TRBV28 and TRBJ2-7; 10 bases align to TRBD2. Germline V gene data show CDR1 as MDHEN and CDR2 as SYDVKM. This CDR3 comprises 13 residues. V trimming: 4 bases; J trimming: 4 bases; junction bases outside the gene matches: 1. CDR3 nucleotides: TGTGCCAGCAGTTCGACTAGCGGGTACGAGCAGTACTTC. It specifies CASSSTSGYEQYF.

This clone was counted a few times. The chain combines TRBV19 with TRBJ1-1; possibly TRBD1 for D (5 bases). Germline V gene data show CDR1 as LNHDA and CDR2 as SQIVND (reference sequence). The CDR3 sequence is 13 residues long. The V and J ends lost 5 bases and 2 bases respectively, with 9 bases between them. In DNA, the CDR3 is TGTGCCAGTAGTGGACAAATAAACACTGAAGCTTTCTTT. Protein: CASSGQINTEAFF. The variable domain in full, with the rest retrieved from reference TRBV19 and TRBJ1-1, is DGGITQSPKYLFRKEGQNVTLSCEQNLNHDAMYWYRQDPGQGLRLIYYSQIVNDFQKGDIAEGYSVSREKKESFPLTVTSAQKNPTAFYLCASSGQINTEAFFGQGTRLTVV.

J is TRBJ2-7 and V is TRBV6-5; 10 nucleotides match TRBD2. The CDR3 extends over 14 amino acids. V trimming: 2 bases; J trimming: 2 bases; junction bases outside the gene matches: 0. Per the germline V gene, CDR1 is MNHEY and CDR2 is SVGAGI. CDR3 amino acids: CASSYGTSAYEQYF. As DNA, the CDR3 is TGTGCCAGCAGTTACGGGACTAGCGCCTACGAGCAGTACTTC.

The chain joins TRBV5-1 to TRBJ2-3; no clear D gene. This CDR3 has 12 amino acids. Germline CDR1 reads SGHRS; CDR2 reads YFSETQ. V gave up 0 bases and J gave up 12 bases, with 11 bases separating them. The CDR3 coding sequence is TGCGCCAGCAGCTTGGGACACCGTGGACAGTATTTT. Protein product: CASSLGHRGQYF.

The V call is TRBV27, the J call TRBJ2-1, with a weak D call TRBD2 (6 bases). V dropped 0 bases and J dropped 0 bases, with 12 bases sitting between them. This CDR3 is 17 amino acids long. Germline values: CDR1 MNHEY, CDR2 SMNVEV (reference sequence). The CDR3 DNA follows: TGTGCCAGCAGTTTATCCTTGGTGACTAGCTCCTACAATGAGCAGTTCTTC. This codes for CASSLSLVTSSYNEQFF.

Sample share makes this clone large. The chain couples TRBV7-8 to TRBJ2-1; the D gene is possibly TRBD2 (7 bases). Germline V gives CDR1 SGHVS, CDR2 FQNEAQ. There are 17 residues in the CDR3. V shed 1 base and J shed 4 bases, with 17 bases lying between them. CDR3 DNA sequence: TGTGCCAGCAGCTTAGAACACCTAGCGGACAGATACAATGAGCAGTTCTTC. Protein sequence: CASSLEHLADRYNEQFF.

The V and J genes are TRBV4-1 and TRBJ2-3; TRBD2 is a possible D gene (7 bases). Germline assignment: CDR1 MGHRA and CDR2 YSYEKL. V was clipped by 1 base and J by 6 bases, with 11 bases between them. The CDR3 spans 14 residues. CDR3 loop: CASSQVGGADTQYF. CDR3 nucleotides: TGCGCCAGCAGCCAAGTGGGGGGGGCGGATACGCAGTATTTT.

The rearrangement joins TRBV4-1 to TRBJ2-2; D may be TRBD2 (5 bases). The V gene's germline CDR1 is MGHRA and CDR2 YSYEKL. V was trimmed by 4 bases and J by 2 bases, leaving 17 bases between them. The CDR3 contains 17 residues. CDR3 sequence: CASSRRTGKTNTGELFF. The CDR3 DNA follows: TGCGCCAGCAGCCGCCGGACCGGGAAGACTAACACCGGGGAGCTGTTTTTT.

The rearrangement joins TRBV27 to TRBJ2-1, with D hard to call. The V and J ends lost 5 bases and 3 bases respectively, with 8 bases between them. There are 13 residues in the CDR3. CDR1 is MNHEY, CDR2 SMNVEV, per germline (reference sequence). The CDR3 here is CASSALSYNEQFF. The CDR3 coding sequence is TGTGCCAGCAGTGCCCTCAGCTACAATGAGCAGTTCTTC.

The CDR3 DNA is TGCAGTGCTAGAGATGGAGCCGAGCAGTTCTTC. Translated, it gives CSARDGAEQFF. The chain links TRBV20-1 to TRBJ2-1; no firm D call. The germline V gene has CDR1 DFQATT and CDR2 SNEGSKA (reference sequence). This CDR3 region has 11 residues. The V end was cut by 0 bases, the J end by 10 bases, with 7 bases between.

This chain connects TRBV14 to TRBJ2-3, with TRBD2 identical over 13 bases. V gave up 8 bases and J gave up 5 bases; unmatched junction bases: 7. In germline, CDR1 is SGHDN, CDR2 FVKESK. The CDR3 has 15 amino acids. CDR3 loop: CASRRTSGSLDTQYF. The CDR3 bases are TGTGCCAGCCGACGGACTAGCGGGAGTTTAGATACGCAGTATTTT.

The chain employs TRBV9 and TRBJ2-1, with a tentative D call TRBD1 (6 bases). Germline-derived CDR1 and CDR2 are SGDLS and YYNGEE. The CDR3 spans 14 residues. Trimming shortened V by 0 bases and J by 7 bases, and 11 bases separated the two germline ends. For the CDR3, the DNA is TGTGCCAGCAGCGTAGGAGGGGGACAAAATGAGCAGTTCTTC. This encodes CASSVGGGQNEQFF.